A selection of T cell receptor beta chains follows, all from one sample in a study of cytomegalovirus exposure and HLA in healthy donors. Produced via immunoSEQ multiplex PCR; TCRdb's table is partial and in-frame only. Among some 160,000 clones listed, approximately 90% were seen once. The sample comprised PBMCs. These receptors were obtained from a man between 18 and 35 years old in good health and CMV-seronegative. CDR3s include the opening cysteine and the closing phenylalanine or tryptophan. Each record gives: clone size, J gene, D gene, V gene, CDR3 protein, CDR3 DNA. The D gene is left open where the match is weak. A row's size may be missing; if present it is once, few, many or a size class.

>NA|TRBJ1-3|TRBD1|TRBV18
CASSTQTGTAGNTIYF
TGTGCCAGCTCAACGCAAACAGGGACAGCTGGAAACACCATATATTTT
>NA|TRBJ2-7|NA|TRBV27
CASSARDFSFYEQYF
TGTGCCAGCAGTGCCCGGGACTTCTCGTTTTACGAGCAGTACTTC
>NA|TRBJ2-2|NA|TRBV10-3
CAIDKSNTGELFF
TGTGCAATAGATAAATCGAACACCGGGGAGCTGTTTTTT
>NA|TRBJ1-1|NA|TRBV5-1
CASSPAAGGNTEAFF
TGCGCCAGCAGCCCGGCGGCCGGGGGTAACACTGAAGCTTTCTTT
>NA|TRBJ2-5|TRBD2|TRBV18
CASSPDAGGQETQYF
TGTGCCAGCTCCCCCGACGCGGGGGGGCAAGAGACCCAGTACTTC
>NA|TRBJ2-1|NA|TRBV4-1
CASSPGRGSYNEQFF
TGCGCCAGCAGCCCAGGAAGGGGCTCCTACAATGAGCAGTTCTTC
>NA|TRBJ2-2|NA|TRBV6-4
CASSEVGGYTGELFF
TGTGCCAGCAGTGAGGTCGGGGGTTATACCGGGGAGCTGTTTTTT
>NA|TRBJ2-3|NA|TRBV4-1
CASSQDGFTQYF
TGCGCCAGCAGCCAAGATGGCTTTACGCAGTATTTT
>NA|TRBJ2-1|NA|TRBV11-2
CASSFIGRTYNEQFF
TGTGCCAGCAGCTTTATCGGGAGAACCTACAATGAGCAGTTCTTC
>NA|TRBJ1-4|NA|TRBV19
CATSAIIRLWTEKLFF
TGTGCCACAAGTGCTATCATACGTCTATGGACAGAAAAACTGTTTTTT
>once|TRBJ2-7|NA|TRBV11-1
CASSPQGWLRYEQYF
TGTGCCAGCAGCCCCCAGGGGTGGTTACGATACGAGCAGTACTTC
>NA|TRBJ2-6|NA|TRBV6-1
CASSELGLALSGANVLTF
TGTGCCAGCAGTGAACTGGGTCTAGCTCTCTCTGGGGCCAACGTCCTGACTTTC
>NA|TRBJ2-3|TRBD1|TRBV27
CASSFRRGLTDTQYF
TGTGCCAGCAGTTTTAGAAGGGGGCTTACAGATACGCAGTATTTT
>NA|TRBJ2-7|NA|TRBV6-1
CASIRTGRYYEQYF
TGTGCCAGCATAAGGACGGGGAGGTACTACGAGCAGTACTTC
>NA|TRBJ1-1|NA|TRBV7-8
CASSLVRGGEAFF
TGTGCCAGCAGCTTAGTACGCGGGGGGGAAGCTTTCTTT
>NA|TRBJ1-2|NA|TRBV7-9
CASSLQGDYGYTF
TGTGCCAGCAGCTTACAGGGTGACTATGGCTACACCTTC
>NA|TRBJ2-7|TRBD2|TRBV2
CASQVSGSKDHEQYF
TGTGCCAGCCAGGTGAGCGGGAGCAAGGACCACGAGCAGTACTTC
>NA|TRBJ1-6|NA|TRBV30
CAWRRQASSSYNSPLHF
TGTGCCTGGAGACGACAGGCCTCCAGCTCCTATAATTCACCCCTCCACTTT
>NA|TRBJ1-2|NA|TRBV7-8
CASSLINRADYGYTF
TGTGCCAGCAGCTTAATAAACAGGGCTGACTATGGCTACACCTTC
>NA|TRBJ1-1|NA|TRBV7-6
CASSSSMNTEAFF
TGTGCCAGCAGCTCATCAATGAACACTGAAGCTTTCTTT
>NA|TRBJ2-6|NA|TRBV28
CASSSPQSGANVLTF
TGTGCCAGCAGTTCACCGCAGTCTGGGGCCAACGTCCTGACTTTC
>once|TRBJ1-1|NA|TRBV6-1
CASSELLIRGGFSTEAFF
TGTGCCAGCAGTGAATTACTTATCAGGGGAGGGTTTAGCACTGAAGCTTTCTTT
>NA|TRBJ1-1|TRBD1|TRBV5-1
CASSIGQGSEAFF
TGCGCCAGCAGCATCGGACAGGGATCTGAAGCTTTCTTT
>NA|TRBJ2-5|TRBD2|TRBV7-9
CASGSGGQETQYF
TGTGCCAGTGGTAGCGGGGGACAAGAGACCCAGTACTTC
>once|TRBJ2-1|TRBD2|TRBV27
CASSFSGGPVDEQFF
TGTGCCAGCAGTTTCTCGGGAGGGCCTGTGGATGAGCAGTTCTTC
>NA|TRBJ1-2|NA|TRBV6-5
CATGEESLNYGYTF
TGTGCCACTGGGGAGGAGTCTCTCAACTATGGCTACACCTTC
>NA|TRBJ1-5|TRBD1|TRBV7-9
CASSSGQGNQPQHF
TGTGCCAGCAGCTCCGGACAGGGAAATCAGCCCCAGCATTTT
>NA|TRBJ1-2|TRBD1|TRBV18
CASSPNMGQGAFRGPNYGYTF
TGTGCCAGCTCACCGAACATGGGACAGGGGGCTTTTCGGGGACCTAACTATGGCTACACCTTC
>once|TRBJ2-7|NA|TRBV6-5
CASSYSHRSSYEQYF
TGTGCCAGCAGTTACTCTCACAGGAGCTCCTACGAGCAGTACTTC
>NA|TRBJ1-1|TRBD1|TRBV7-2
CASSPTGGTTEAFF
TGTGCCAGCAGCCCCACAGGGGGAACCACTGAAGCTTTCTTT
>NA|TRBJ1-3|NA|TRBV11-1
CASSLTVTTGNTIYF
TGTGCCAGCAGCTTAACCGTTACAACGGGAAACACCATATATTTT
>NA|TRBJ2-1|NA|TRBV29-1
CSVDRASSYNEQFF
TGCAGCGTTGACAGGGCCAGCTCCTACAATGAGCAGTTCTTC
>NA|TRBJ2-3|TRBD2|TRBV6-1
CASRTGTRSADTQYF
TGTGCCAGCAGAACCGGGACTAGGTCAGCAGATACGCAGTATTTT
>NA|TRBJ1-5|NA|TRBV15
CATSRDAGTGQPQHF
TGTGCCACCAGCAGAGATGCCGGCACAGGTCAGCCCCAGCATTTT
>NA|TRBJ2-7|NA|TRBV27
CASSLIPNGEQYF
TGTGCCAGCAGTTTAATACCCAACGGCGAGCAGTACTTC
>NA|TRBJ2-5|NA|TRBV19
CASSTQQETQYF
TGTGCCAGTAGTACCCAACAAGAGACCCAGTACTTC
>NA|TRBJ2-5|TRBD1|TRBV7-7
CASSLPGQGEETQYF
TGTGCTAGCAGCTTACCCGGACAGGGAGAAGAGACCCAGTACTTC
>NA|TRBJ2-3|TRBD2|TRBV7-2
CASSLEARTSQDTQYF
TGTGCCAGCAGCTTAGAGGCCCGGACTAGCCAAGATACGCAGTATTTT
>NA|TRBJ1-2|NA|TRBV19
CASSPGPAGGYTF
TGTGCCAGTAGTCCCGGCCCTGCGGGCGGCTACACCTTC
>NA|TRBJ1-1|NA|TRBV6-6
CASTSVLMNTEAFF
TGTGCCAGCACGTCAGTTCTCATGAACACTGAAGCTTTCTTT
>NA|TRBJ2-3|NA|TRBV27
CASSLYDGGSTDTQYF
TGTGCCAGCAGTTTATACGACGGAGGAAGCACAGATACGCAGTATTTT
>NA|TRBJ2-7|NA|TRBV5-5
CASSRRGETYEQYF
TGTGCCAGCAGCCGCCGCGGGGAGACCTACGAGCAGTACTTC
>NA|TRBJ1-1|NA|TRBV6-6
CASISWGQLNTEAFF
TGTGCCAGCATCTCGTGGGGGCAGTTGAACACTGAAGCTTTCTTT
>NA|TRBJ2-2|NA|TRBV10-1
CASSGSPGGELFF
TGCGCCAGCAGCGGTAGTCCGGGCGGGGAGCTGTTTTTT
>NA|TRBJ2-7|NA|TRBV7-8
CASSLVVAALYEQYF
TGTGCCAGCAGCTTAGTGGTAGCGGCCCTCTACGAGCAGTACTTC
>NA|TRBJ2-3|NA|TRBV18
CASSPELDTQYF
TGTGCCAGCTCGCCCGAACTGGATACGCAGTATTTT
>few|TRBJ1-1|NA|TRBV27
CASRMIGGGEAFF
TGTGCCAGCAGAATGATCGGGGGAGGTGAAGCTTTCTTT
>NA|TRBJ2-1|NA|TRBV15
CATSRDWGRHSYNEQFF
TGTGCCACCAGCAGAGATTGGGGCAGGCACTCCTACAATGAGCAGTTCTTC
>NA|TRBJ2-5|TRBD2|TRBV5-1
CANLPLELGGTQETQYF
TGCGCTAACCTCCCTCTCGAGCTCGGGGGGACCCAAGAGACCCAGTACTTC
>NA|TRBJ2-1|NA|TRBV11-3
CASSLAGAYNEQFF
TGTGCCAGCAGCTTGGCAGGGGCCTACAATGAGCAGTTCTTC
>NA|TRBJ2-5|NA|TRBV13
CASSAGTSVPVETQYF
TGTGCCAGCAGCGCGGGGACTTCGGTCCCTGTCGAGACCCAGTACTTC
>NA|TRBJ2-5|TRBD1|TRBV7-9
CASSPETGGMETQYF
TGTGCCAGCAGCCCCGAAACAGGGGGCATGGAGACCCAGTACTTC
>NA|TRBJ2-3|TRBD1|TRBV5-6
CASRSTGTDIDTKQYF
TGTGCCAGCAGGTCCACCGGGACAGACATAGATACTAAGCAGTATTTT
>NA|TRBJ2-7|TRBD1|TRBV6-1
CASTTGGRTYEQYF
TGTGCCAGCACCACAGGGGGCCGAACCTACGAGCAGTACTTC
>NA|TRBJ1-2|NA|TRBV28
CASSWGVNYGYTF
TGTGCCAGCAGTTGGGGGGTTAACTATGGCTACACCTTC